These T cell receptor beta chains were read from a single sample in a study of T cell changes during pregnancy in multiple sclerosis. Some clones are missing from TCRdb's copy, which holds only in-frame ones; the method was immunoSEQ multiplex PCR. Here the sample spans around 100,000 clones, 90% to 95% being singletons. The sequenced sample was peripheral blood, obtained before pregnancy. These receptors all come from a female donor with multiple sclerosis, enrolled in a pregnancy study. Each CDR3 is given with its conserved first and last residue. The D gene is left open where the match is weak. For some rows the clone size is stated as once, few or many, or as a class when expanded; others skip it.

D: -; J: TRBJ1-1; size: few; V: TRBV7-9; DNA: TGTGCCCTAAATACCGTCAACACTGAAGCTTTCTTT; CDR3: CALNTVNTEAFF
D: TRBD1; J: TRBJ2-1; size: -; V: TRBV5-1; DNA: TGCGCCAGCAGCCCCAGGACAGGGGGTTCCAATGAGCAGTTCTTC; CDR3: CASSPRTGGSNEQFF
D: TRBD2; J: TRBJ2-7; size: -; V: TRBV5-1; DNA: TGCGCCAGCAGCTTGGGCGGGGGGGGCTCCTACGAGCAGTACTTC; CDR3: CASSLGGGGSYEQYF
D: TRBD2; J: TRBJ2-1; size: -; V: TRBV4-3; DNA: TGCGCCAGCAGCCAAGCTAGCGGGAGAGGGGATGAGCAGTTCTTC; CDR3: CASSQASGRGDEQFF
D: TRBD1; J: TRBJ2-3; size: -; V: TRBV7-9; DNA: TGTGCCAGCAGCTTTATTTCCGGGACAGGGGTTCGGTATTTT; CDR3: CASSFISGTGVRYF
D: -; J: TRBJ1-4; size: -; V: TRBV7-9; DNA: TGTGCCAGCAGCTCTCAGGGTGCAACTAATGAAAAACTGTTTTTT; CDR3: CASSSQGATNEKLFF
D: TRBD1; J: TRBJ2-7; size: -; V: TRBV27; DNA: TGTGCCAGCAGTCTGGGGACAGGGTTCGCCCACGAGCAGTACTTC; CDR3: CASSLGTGFAHEQYF
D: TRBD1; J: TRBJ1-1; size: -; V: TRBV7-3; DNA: TGTGCCAGCAGCCTACAGGGGGCGGGGACTGAAGCTTTCTTT; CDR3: CASSLQGAGTEAFF
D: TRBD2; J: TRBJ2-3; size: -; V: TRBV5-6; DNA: TGTGCCAGCAGCTTGGAAGCGGGAGGGTCCACAGATACGCAGTATTTT; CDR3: CASSLEAGGSTDTQYF
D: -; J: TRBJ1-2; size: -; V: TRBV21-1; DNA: TGTGCCAGCAGCACAAAGATAGACATAGACTATGGCTACACCTTC; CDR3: CASSTKIDIDYGYTF
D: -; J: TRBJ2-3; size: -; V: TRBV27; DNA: TGTGCCAGCAGTCACCAGGGCCCTCAACAAGCCAGAACGCAGTATTTT; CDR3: CASSHQGPQQARTQYF
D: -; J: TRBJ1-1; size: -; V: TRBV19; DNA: TGTGCCAGTCGGGGCGTGGGGGCATTTAACACTGAAGCTTTCTTT; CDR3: CASRGVGAFNTEAFF
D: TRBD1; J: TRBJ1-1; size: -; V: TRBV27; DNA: TGTGCCAGCAGTGCCTCGGAGACAGGGGGCACTGAAGCTTTCTTT; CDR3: CASSASETGGTEAFF
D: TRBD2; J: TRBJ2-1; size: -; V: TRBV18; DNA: TGTGCCAGCCCACCGGAAGGAGCGGGAGCCAATGAGCAGTTCTTC; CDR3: CASPPEGAGANEQFF
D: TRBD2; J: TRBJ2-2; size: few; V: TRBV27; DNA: TGTGCCAGCAGTCCCCGGGGACTAGCGGGAGGGCCGATCACCGGGGAGCTGTTTTTT; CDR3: CASSPRGLAGGPITGELFF
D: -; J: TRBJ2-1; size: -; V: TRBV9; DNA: TGTGCCAGCAGCGCACGGGACTTAGGGGCTCTTGAGCAGTTCTTC; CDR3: CASSARDLGALEQFF
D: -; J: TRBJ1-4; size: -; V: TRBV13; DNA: TGTGCCAGCAGCCGCGGGGGTTCTGATGAAAAACTGTTTTTT; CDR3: CASSRGGSDEKLFF
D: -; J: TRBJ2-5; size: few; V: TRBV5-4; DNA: TGTGCCAGCAGCTTGTTGACACCGGGGGAGACCCAGTACTTC; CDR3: CASSLLTPGETQYF
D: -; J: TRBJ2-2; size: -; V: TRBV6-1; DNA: TGTGCCAGCAGTGGCAGGGATGGGCGCACCGGGGAGCTGTTTTTT; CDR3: CASSGRDGRTGELFF
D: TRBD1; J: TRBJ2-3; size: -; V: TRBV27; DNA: TGTGCCAGCAGCTCCAGGGACAGCCCCACAGATACGCAGTATTTT; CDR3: CASSSRDSPTDTQYF
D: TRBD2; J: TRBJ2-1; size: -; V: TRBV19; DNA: TGTGCCAGTAGTGCCCCCGGGACTAGCTTGGGTGAGCAGTTCTTC; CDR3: CASSAPGTSLGEQFF
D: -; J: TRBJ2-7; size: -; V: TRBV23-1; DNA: TGCGCCAGCGGCCCGCCGCAACCAAAAATCTACGAGCAGTACTTC; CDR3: CASGPPQPKIYEQYF
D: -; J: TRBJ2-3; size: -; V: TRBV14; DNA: TGTGCCAGCAGCCGGACTGCACGGGTGGGCACAGATACGCAGTATTTT; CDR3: CASSRTARVGTDTQYF
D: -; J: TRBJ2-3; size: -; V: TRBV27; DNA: TGTGCCAGCATCCAGGATAGCACAGATACGCAGTATTTT; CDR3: CASIQDSTDTQYF
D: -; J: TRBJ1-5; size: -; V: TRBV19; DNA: TGTGCCAGTAGTGGGGGAACAGGGTTAAGCAATCAGCCCCAGCATTTT; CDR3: CASSGGTGLSNQPQHF
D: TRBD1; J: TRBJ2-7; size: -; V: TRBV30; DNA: TGTGCCTGGGGGACAGGCTCCTACGAGCAGTACTTC; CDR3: CAWGTGSYEQYF
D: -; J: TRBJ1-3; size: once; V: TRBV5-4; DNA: TGTGCCAGCAGCTCCCCGGGGTCTCCTGGAAACACCATATATTTT; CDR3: CASSSPGSPGNTIYF
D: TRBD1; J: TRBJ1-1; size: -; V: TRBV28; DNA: TGTGCCAGCAGGGAGTTTGGGACAGGGGGCACTGAAGCTTTCTTT; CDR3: CASREFGTGGTEAFF